This T cell receptor beta chain is from a study of shared clonotypes between healthy human individuals. Some clones are missing from TCRdb's copy, which holds only in-frame ones; the method was immunoSEQ multiplex PCR. The repertoire holds around 2,000,000 clones, roughly 95% seen once, with 0.13% in the top ten. Trimming took off 1 base at V and 5 bases at J, with 9 bases between the two ends. In germline, CDR1 is MGHRA, CDR2 YSYEKL. The CDR3 totals 15 residues. A word on this clone: The sample holds other DNA sequences that translate to the same CDR3.

The receptor's source is a man aged 18 to 29 in good health. Source material: naive CD4+ T cells sorted from blood. The subset was: CD45RA+ positively selected. V usage is TRBV4-1 and J usage is TRBJ1-6; D gene unclear. The CDR3 nucleotides read TGCGCCAGCAGCCAAGCCGACCGAGATAATTCACCCCTCCACTTT. Residues: CASSQADRDNSPLHF.